This TCR beta chain appears in the sequencing data of a study of blood T cell repertoires in COVID-19. Background on the study: Cohort 3 recovered donors had two negative PCRs, clearance, or symptom resolution.

As originally analysed: Amplifying reference gene primers gave estimates of nucleated cell counts. The data were produced by immunoSEQ multiplex PCR, yet TCRdb's version contains in-frame clones alone and is incomplete. V and J calls and clone size are as listed in that table; D and trimming were resolved from the DNA. The top ten hold under 20% of the sample, which has about 170,000 clones, less than 80% seen once. V trimming: 3 bases; J trimming: 6 bases; junction bases outside the gene matches: 7. Germline loops: CDR1 LNHNV, CDR2 YYDKDF (reference sequence). There are 15 residues in the CDR3. In assigning cohorts, the study relied on participant-reported clinical history.

The specimen was PBMCs or T cells enriched from blood (not recorded which). This receptor was obtained from a woman in her sixties or seventies in a cohort exposed to, infected with or recovered from COVID-19 (not recorded which). V is TRBV15 and J is TRBJ2-1, with 8 bases aligning to TRBD2. CDR3 in amino acids: CATSSKREWGNEQFF. The CDR3 coding sequence is TGTGCCACCAGCAGTAAGCGGGAGTGGGGCAATGAGCAGTTCTTC. The full variable domain, its missing parts supplied by reference TRBV15 and TRBJ2-1, is DAMVIQNPRYQVTQFGKPVTLSCSQTLNHNVMYWYQQKSSQAPKLLFHYYDKDFNNEADTPDNFQSRRPNTSFCFLDIRSPGLGDTAMYLCATSSKREWGNEQFFGPGTRLTVL.